This TCR beta chain was sequenced during a study of blood T cell repertoires in COVID-19. Study background: Acute-phase and convalescent COVID-19 samples originated in the United States, Italy and Spain. Sources were T cells, B-cell-depleted T cells, or PBMCs; the material itself was cDNA or gDNA.

As processed by the authors: Reference gene primer amplification yielded estimated nucleated cell counts. The data were produced by immunoSEQ multiplex PCR, yet TCRdb's version contains in-frame clones alone and is incomplete. V, J and clone size are those of that table, while D and trimming were read from the DNA. There are 35,000 to 50,000 clones in the sample; roughly 73% occur only once, and under 75% lies in the top ten. Germline V gene data show CDR1 as MNHEY and CDR2 as SMNVEV (reference sequence). J was trimmed by 3 bases and V by 5 bases; bases with no gene match: 0. The CDR3 consists of 13 residues.

Sequencing was done on a sample of peripheral blood. V is TRBV27 and J is TRBJ2-7; TRBD2 agrees at 11 bases. The sequence derives from a man older than 75 with acute or convalescent COVID-19. The CDR3 sequence: CASSGTSGYEQYF. CDR3 coding DNA: TGTGCCAGCAGTGGGACTAGCGGCTACGAGCAGTACTTC.